This entry describes one T cell receptor (beta chain). What antigen it recognizes has not been identified. No base quality information exists; no much larger clone differs at one position. These data are taken from a study of T cells in localized non-small cell lung cancer (dated by TCRdb to between 2020 and 2021). In terms of the full investigation: The study analyzed T cell repertoires of 236 early-stage NSCLC patients, comparing tumors and uninvolved tumor-adjacent lungs. All 240 or so NSCLC patients in the cohort were treatment-naive and had localized lung tumors that were resected. Of the NSCLC patients, 129 were male and about 97 were female, and the mean age was approximately 66 years.

CDR1 and CDR2 (MDHEN, SYDVKM) derive from the germline V gene. The CDR3 covers 16 residues, taking in both the cysteine and the phenylalanine. Only CDR3 DNA is held: 48 bases, read in frame from base 1. For this chain, trimming is 2 bases at the V end and 7 bases at the J end, and the number of junction bases without a gene match is 9. Two independent pathologists confirmed that the uninvolved adjacent lung, which was taken at least 2 cm from the tumor margin, was free of atypia. At diagnosis, tumor, uninvolved tumor-adjacent lung and peripheral blood were collected and then preserved as a mix of FFPE and fresh-frozen material. What the work shows at the level of the full study, not this receptor alone: A median of 57 of the top 100 tumor clones turned up in the paired uninvolved adjacent lung, and 25 to 30 of those clones also ranked among the top 100 of that same adjacent lung. Longer overall survival was associated with higher T cell density in blood, whereas shorter survival was associated with higher clonality in adjacent lung. Because the study design was exploratory, TCR variables were selected using unadjusted p-values without false-discovery rate correction. Uninvolved tumor-adjacent lung showed the highest T cell clonality, higher than tumor, which suggests more focused antigenic responses in the adjacent lung. Multi-region tumor sequencing was not performed, so intratumor heterogeneity could not be excluded.

TCR beta CDR3 regions were sequenced from DNA using the immunoSEQ Assay. As for the authors' bioinformatics: T cell density was computed as TCR beta template counts normalized to usable DNA estimated by amplifying housekeeping genes. Using the preseqR package, richness was estimated by extrapolating to 120,000 templates for tissue samples and 400,000 templates for PBMC samples. Clonality was taken to be one minus Pielou's evenness. Tissue-enriched TCRs were identified through differential abundance testing performed on productive amino-acid clonotypes, with a minimum total count of 5 and an alpha of 0.1. The Jaccard Index and the Morisita Overlap Index were used to measure repertoire overlap between compartments. TCR beta CDR3s were clustered by GLIPH together with public tetramer-defined viral CDR3s, and at least three viral sequences plus V-gene enrichment were required for viral motifs. The table was pulled from immuneACCESS by TCRdb, which kept in-frame rearrangements only. Such tables lose some clones; where checked, under half of the loss comes from unresolved V genes, and the rest has no known cause. The V and J calls and clone size were taken over from that table, and D and trimming were inferred from the DNA. For this sample the table gives about 1,300 clones, of which over 20% were detected only once. The ten largest clones represent less than 25% of the sample.

This receptor was obtained from a woman between 40 and 69 years old with stage II lung adenocarcinoma. The starting material was normal lung tissue next to the tumor, obtained before any cancer treatment. The chain is made from TRBV28 and TRBJ1-2, with 11 bases in between that match TRBD1. The CDR3 here reads CASSLSVHGTGGGYTF. The nucleotides are TGTGCCAGCAGTTTAAGCGTACACGGGACAGGGGGTGGCTACACCTTC.